These 23 T cell receptor beta chains were all obtained from the same sample, sequenced in a study of a mutant IDH1 vaccine in newly diagnosed glioma. Antigens of these TCRs are unknown. Generated by immunoSEQ multiplex PCR, the TCRdb table keeps only in-frame clones and is missing some. The sample contains around 70,000 clones, around nine tenths of which appear only once. Time point described: week 35, safety follow-up. It was 300 ug of mutant IDH1 20-mer peptide that made up each vaccine dose, given with topical imiquimod. The input for sequencing was PBMCs, taken from a glioma patient whose treatment included an IDH1 peptide vaccine. These TCRs come from a man aged 25-40 years with glioma.

V gene TRBV18 combines with J gene TRBJ1-3; a possible D gene is TRBD1 (5 bases). Deletions cut 3 bases from V and 6 bases from J, with 15 bases between. This CDR3 region has 15 residues. Germline V CDR1 and CDR2: KGHSH, LQKENI. The DNA for the CDR3 is TGTGCCAGCTCACCTAACCGCTGGGGGGAAAACACCATATATTTT. Amino acid sequence: CASSPNRWGENTIYF.

The chain uses TRBV5-1 and TRBJ2-7; 8 bases match TRBD1. V was pared by 1 base and J by 3 bases, with 6 bases of the junction left unmatched. CDR1 is SGHRS, CDR2 YFSETQ, per germline. This CDR3 has 15 amino acids. The DNA of the CDR3 is TGCGCCAGCAGCTTGACCTCCGGGACAGGCTACGAGCAGTACTTC. Translated, it gives CASSLTSGTGYEQYF.

The chain joins TRBV28 to TRBJ2-2; the match to TRBD1 covers 8 bases. There are 16 residues in the CDR3. The V gene end was trimmed by 6 bases and the J gene end by 1 base; junction bases not matched to a gene: 7. In germline, CDR1 is MDHEN, CDR2 SYDVKM. The CDR3 protein is CASSPLGTGNTGELFF. CDR3 DNA sequence: TGTGCCAGCAGCCCTCTCGGGACAGGGAACACCGGGGAGCTGTTTTTT.

This clone was recorded a few times. The V call is TRBV27, the J call TRBJ1-1; 9 bases are shared with TRBD1. V shed 7 bases and J 1 base; nucleotides not matched to a gene: 4. The germline V gene has CDR1 MNHEY and CDR2 SMNVEV (reference sequence). The CDR3 contains 14 residues. For the CDR3, the DNA is TGTGCCAGCATAGGGACAGGGAGGAACACTGAAGCTTTCTTT. Translated, it gives CASIGTGRNTEAFF.

This clone was detected only a few times. The gene calls are TRBV4-2 and TRBJ2-5; 12 nucleotides match TRBD2. This CDR3 contains 15 residues. Germline-derived CDR1 and CDR2 are LGHNA and YNFKEQ. Trimming at V came to 1 base and at J to 3 bases, leaving 0 bases not matched to a gene. The CDR3 DNA follows: TGTGCCAGCAGCCAAGCTAGCGGGGGGGAAGAGACCCAGTACTTC. This encodes CASSQASGGEETQYF.

The chain uses TRBV28 and TRBJ1-2, with D hard to call. The V and J ends lost 5 bases and 6 bases respectively, with 13 bases between them. CDR1 and CDR2 from the germline V gene are MDHEN and SYDVKM. The CDR3 consists of 13 residues. CDR3 sequence: CASSQNAGDGYTF. The CDR3 nucleotides are TGTGCCAGCAGTCAGAACGCAGGAGATGGCTACACCTTC.

This chain joins TRBV7-2 and TRBJ2-7; no reliable D call. The germline gives CDR1 SGHTA, CDR2 FQGNSA. This CDR3 region has 15 residues. Trimming took off 2 bases at V and 0 bases at J, with 11 bases between the two ends. CDR3 DNA sequence: TGTGCCAGCAGCTTACATGGCAGGAGCTCCTACGAGCAGTACTTC. It translates to CASSLHGRSSYEQYF.

Written as DNA, the CDR3 is TGCGCCAGCAGCCAGGATTCGGGCGGCTACTCTGGAAACACCATATATTTT. This encodes CASSQDSGGYSGNTIYF. V is TRBV4-3 and J is TRBJ1-3; D uncertain. CDR1 and CDR2 (germline): LGHNA, YSLEER. Trimming cost V 3 bases and J 0 bases, with 15 bases left between them. The CDR3 has 17 residues.

This chain uses TRBV7-2 with TRBJ2-1; no firm D call. In germline, CDR1 is SGHTA, CDR2 FQGNSA. Trimming cost V 2 bases and J 2 bases, with 4 bases left between them. CDR3 length equals 13 residues. DNA for the CDR3: TGTGCCAGCAGCTTAATTACCTACAATGAGCAGTTCTTC. Residues: CASSLITYNEQFF.

This chain uses TRBV2 with TRBJ1-1; 7 nucleotides align to TRBD1. Germline V gene data show CDR1 as SNHLY and CDR2 as FYNNEI. Trimming at V came to 6 bases and at J to 3 bases, leaving 13 bases not matched to a gene. This CDR3 comprises 16 residues. The CDR3 sequence: CASRKSFGQADTEAFF. The CDR3 nucleotides read TGTGCCAGCAGGAAGTCTTTCGGACAGGCGGACACTGAAGCTTTCTTT. The full variable domain, with the rest looked up from reference TRBV2 and TRBJ1-1, is EPEVTQTPSHQVTQMGQEVILRCVPISNHLYFYWYRQILGQKVEFLVSFYNNEISEKSEIFDDQFSVERPDGSNFTLKIRSTKLEDSAMYFCASRKSFGQADTEAFFGQGTRLTVV.

This clone is a singleton in its sample. The chain has TRBV11-2 and TRBJ1-5; TRBD1 might be the D (6 bases). The V end lost 1 base, the J end lost 1 base, and 8 bases lay between the germline ends. The CDR3 is 15 amino acids. Germline CDR1 and CDR2: SGHAT and FQNNGV. CDR3 protein: CASSLGGGSNQPQHF. The CDR3 bases are TGTGCCAGCAGCTTAGGAGGGGGAAGCAATCAGCCCCAGCATTTT.

This clone was found once. This chain joins TRBV18 and TRBJ2-5, with 8 bases fitting TRBD2. CDR1 and CDR2 from the germline V gene are KGHSH and LQKENI. The CDR3 runs to 14 residues. V was clipped by 3 bases and J by 5 bases; unmatched bases: 5. The CDR3 is CASSPQRGMETQYF. The CDR3 coding sequence is TGTGCCAGCTCACCGCAGCGGGGGATGGAGACCCAGTACTTC.

The DNA of the CDR3 is TGTGCCTGGAGTGTAGGCAGTCTGAACACTGAAGCTTTCTTT. Protein sequence: CAWSVGSLNTEAFF. The rearrangement joins TRBV30 to TRBJ1-1; D call uncertain. V lost 0 bases, J lost 0 bases, and 8 bases lay in between. The CDR3 sequence is 14 residues long. Germline CDR1 GTSNPN, CDR2 SVGIG (reference sequence).

This clone was counted a single time. The rearrangement links TRBV5-1 to TRBJ2-7, with 9 bases identical to TRBD2. V shed 0 bases and J 6 bases; nucleotides not matched to a gene: 13. The CDR3 loop spans 17 amino acids. Germline CDR1 reads SGHRS; CDR2 reads YFSETQ. This chain's CDR3 is CASSLDPISGRISEQYF. For the CDR3, the DNA is TGCGCCAGCAGCTTGGACCCTATCAGCGGGAGGATTAGCGAGCAGTACTTC.

The genes are TRBV30 and TRBJ1-2; 7 nucleotides agree with TRBD1. V was clipped by 7 bases and J by 2 bases; unmatched bases: 4. Germline CDR1 is GTSNPN and CDR2 is SVGIG (reference sequence). There are 12 residues in the CDR3. The CDR3 DNA reads TGTGCCTTAAGGACAGGAAACTATGGCTACACCTTC. The encoded protein is CALRTGNYGYTF.

Turning to this clone: The DNA is omitted, as the CDR3 cannot be located on it reliably, and the CDR3 follows TCRdb's listing. The chain recombines TRBV1 with TRBJ2-3; the table's TRBD2 call for D was not verified on the DNA. TRBV1 is shown as a pseudogene. The CDR3 spans 16 residues, counting both ends. The chain's CDR3 is CTSSQVASGSTDTQYF.

In this sample, this clone turned up once. The V call is TRBV5-1, the J call TRBJ2-7; the match to TRBD2 covers 12 bases. The trim removed 5 bases at V and 3 bases at J, leaving 9 bases unmatched. CDR1 and CDR2 from the germline V gene are SGHRS and YFSETQ. CDR3 size: 16 residues. CDR3 in amino acids: CASRSGLAGSYYEQYF. The CDR3, as DNA: TGCGCCAGCAGATCCGGACTAGCGGGATCCTACTACGAGCAGTACTTC.

The chain has TRBV28 and TRBJ1-1; TRBD1 is a possible D gene (5 bases). Germline values: CDR1 MDHEN, CDR2 SYDVKM. With 6 bases removed from V and 6 bases from J, the gap between germline ends came to 14 bases. There are 13 residues in the CDR3. The CDR3 reads CASSPAWGSEAFF. The DNA for the CDR3 is TGTGCCAGCAGCCCGGCGTGGGGGTCTGAAGCTTTCTTT.

V and J are TRBV28 and TRBJ1-2, with D perhaps matching TRBD1 (6 bases). CDR1 is MDHEN, CDR2 SYDVKM, per germline. The CDR3 sequence is 14 residues long. Trimming stripped 5 bases from V and 8 bases from J, with 18 bases between. CDR3 region: CASSTPGHLDGYTF. The CDR3 coding sequence is TGTGCCAGCAGTACTCCGGGACACCTGGACGGCTACACCTTC.

The gene calls are TRBV5-6 and TRBJ2-2, with 9 bases identical to TRBD1. The CDR3 loop spans 16 amino acids. The junction had 8 bases not matched to a gene; V was cut back by 4 bases and J by 4 bases. Per the germline V gene, CDR1 is SGHDT and CDR2 is YYEEEE. The CDR3 DNA sequence: TGTGCCAGCAGCAATTTAATACAGGGGGCCACCGGGGAGCTGTTTTTT. Protein product: CASSNLIQGATGELFF.

V usage is TRBV7-2 and J usage is TRBJ1-4, with D unresolved. The germline V gene encodes CDR1 SGHTA and CDR2 FQGNSA. The CDR3 has 15 amino acids. Trimming cost V 2 bases and J 5 bases, with 12 bases left between them. CDR3 coding DNA: TGTGCCAGCAGCTTAAACGGAGTTTCGAATGAAAAACTGTTTTTT. Encoded protein: CASSLNGVSNEKLFF. The full variable domain, its missing parts supplied by reference TRBV7-2 and TRBJ1-4, is GAGVSQSPSNKVTEKGKDVELRCDPISGHTALYWYRQSLGQGLEFLIYFQGNSAPDKSGLPSDRFSAERTGGSVSTLTIQRTQQEDSAVYLCASSLNGVSNEKLFFGSGTQLSVL.

A note on this clone: This sample also contains other DNA sequences that code for the same CDR3. This sequence joins TRBV28 and TRBJ2-7; 7 bases are a match to TRBD2. This CDR3 spans 12 amino acids. Per the germline V gene, CDR1 is MDHEN and CDR2 is SYDVKM. The J segment lost 6 bases and the V segment lost 5 bases, leaving 4 bases of the junction unmatched. CDR3 loop: CASSLTSSEQYF. DNA for the CDR3: TGTGCCAGCAGTCTGACTAGCTCCGAGCAGTACTTC.

V is TRBV2 and J is TRBJ2-3; D unresolved. Germline lookup yields CDR1 SNHLY and CDR2 FYNNEI. Trimming took off 4 bases at V and 5 bases at J, with 1 base between the two ends. The CDR3 is 10 amino acids. The CDR3 spells CASSGDTQYF. CDR3 nucleotides: TGTGCCAGCAGTGGAGATACGCAGTATTTT.